One and the same sample provided the 6 T cell receptor beta chains below, sequenced in a study of shared clonotypes between healthy human individuals. Data came from immunoSEQ multiplex PCR; TCRdb stores just in-frame clones and leaves some out. The top ten hold 34% of the sample, which has more than 550,000 clones, about 90% seen once. Sequenced input: memory CD8+ T cells from PBMCs. Subset defined: CD45RO+ cells pooled with CCR7-negative TemRA cells. The source of these receptors is a man between 18 and 35 years old in good health. Some clones in this sample may be carry-over from other donors' samples.

The V and J genes are TRBV7-6 and TRBJ2-3; 8 nucleotides line up with TRBD1. V lost 5 bases, J lost 1 base, and 11 bases stayed unmatched. This CDR3 has 17 residues. CDR1 is SGHVS and CDR2 is FNYEAQ in the germline V gene. For the CDR3, the DNA is TGTGCCAGCAGCGAACGGGACAGGTTCGAGGGCACAGATACGCAGTATTTT. Translated: CASSERDRFEGTDTQYF.

The chain uses TRBV11-2 and TRBJ1-3, with 8 bases that match TRBD1. Germline loops: CDR1 SGHAT, CDR2 FQNNGV. This CDR3 has 15 amino acids. V gave up 5 bases and J gave up 4 bases; unmatched junction bases: 7. CDR3 amino acids: CASSQRQGSGNTIYF. The CDR3 coding sequence is TGTGCCAGCAGCCAGAGACAGGGGTCGGGAAACACCATATATTTT.

With regard to this clone: Relative to the germline gene, one junction end is altered; a read error may explain this. The J gene is TRBJ2-1, the V gene TRBV11-2; 9 bases are a match to TRBD2. The germline CDR1 and CDR2 sequences are SGHAT and FQNNGV. This CDR3 region has 16 residues. In DNA form, the CDR3 reads TGCGCCAGCAGCCAAGATAGCGGGAGCGCCGGAAATGAGCAGTTCTTC. Encoded protein: CASSQDSGSAGNEQFF.

As for this clone: The same CDR3 can be traced to other DNA sequences in this sample. CDR3 protein: CASSYVSSYEQYF. CDR3 bases: TGTGCCAGCAGTTACGTTAGCAGCTACGAGCAGTACTTC. V is TRBV6-5 and J is TRBJ2-7; no reliable D call. V lost 2 bases and J 3 bases, leaving 8 bases between the germline ends. Germline V gives CDR1 MNHEY, CDR2 SVGAGI. This CDR3 is 13 amino acids long.

The J gene is TRBJ1-1, the V gene TRBV4-3; 7 bases are shared with TRBD1. Germline CDR1 LGHNA, CDR2 YSLEER. The CDR3 extends over 18 amino acids. The trim removed 0 bases at V and 1 base at J, leaving 11 bases unmatched. The CDR3 DNA reads TGCGCCAGCAGCCAAGACGATATAAACAGGGGTCGGAACACTGAAGCTTTCTTT. Its protein is CASSQDDINRGRNTEAFF.

The chain couples TRBV19 to TRBJ1-1; D remains unclear. Deletions cut 5 bases from V and 6 bases from J, with 10 bases between. The CDR3 sequence is 12 residues long. Germline CDR1 is LNHDA and CDR2 is SQIVND (reference sequence). CDR3 loop: CASSDGPPEAFF. DNA of the CDR3: TGTGCCAGTAGTGACGGACCGCCTGAAGCTTTCTTT. Full variable domain (rest looked up from reference TRBV19 and TRBJ1-1): DGGITQSPKYLFRKEGQNVTLSCEQNLNHDAMYWYRQDPGQGLRLIYYSQIVNDFQKGDIAEGYSVSREKKESFPLTVTSAQKNPTAFYLCASSDGPPEAFFGQGTRLTVV.